These T cell receptor beta chains were read from a single sample in a study of T cells after yellow fever vaccination. One entry per CDR3 protein, called by TCRdb with MiXCR from the 5' RACE reads. The data contain some 32,000 distinct CDR3 sequences, less than 8% of them singletons. The material was PBMCs, either bulk or a sorted T-cell subset (CD4+, CD8+, memory, or dextramer-sorted; not recorded which), obtained on the day of the first yellow fever vaccination. The receptors were sampled from a man aged 18 to 30 who received the YFV17D yellow fever vaccine. Both conserved end residues are part of each CDR3. The D gene is left open where the match is weak. Clone size is not always given. Where it is, it says once, few, many or a class for expanded clones.

d_call: TRBD1; j_call: TRBJ1-1; v_call: TRBV12-3/TRBV12-4; clone_size: many; cdr3_nt: TGTGCCAGCAGTTTTCTACAGGGGGCGGACACTGAAGCTTTCTTT; cdr3_aa: CASSFLQGADTEAFF
d_call: TRBD2; j_call: TRBJ2-7; v_call: TRBV7-6; clone_size: many; cdr3_nt: TGTGCCAGCAGCGCCCAGCCCCGGGGCGGGGGAGACTCCTACGAGCAGTACTTC; cdr3_aa: CASSAQPRGGGDSYEQYF
d_call: TRBD1; j_call: TRBJ1-6; v_call: TRBV25-1; clone_size: many; cdr3_nt: TGTGCCAGCAGCGCGACCTACAGGGGCTCGTTCTCACCCCTCCACTTT; cdr3_aa: CASSATYRGSFSPLHF
d_call: TRBD1; j_call: TRBJ2-5; v_call: TRBV5-1; clone_size: many; cdr3_nt: TGCGCCAGCAGCTTAAAACAGGGGGTAGAGACCCAGTACTTC; cdr3_aa: CASSLKQGVETQYF
d_call: -; j_call: TRBJ2-3; v_call: TRBV29-1; clone_size: many; cdr3_nt: TGCAGCGTTGAACCCGATCCGGGAGATACGCAGTATTTT; cdr3_aa: CSVEPDPGDTQYF
d_call: -; j_call: TRBJ2-1; v_call: TRBV5-1; clone_size: many; cdr3_nt: TGCGCCAGCAGCTTAGAGGTCTACAATGAGCAGTTCTTC; cdr3_aa: CASSLEVYNEQFF
d_call: -; j_call: TRBJ2-2; v_call: TRBV28; clone_size: -; cdr3_nt: TGTGCCAGCAGCCCGAAGACGGGACGGATCACCGGGGAGCTGTTTTTT; cdr3_aa: CASSPKTGRITGELFF
d_call: TRBD1; j_call: TRBJ1-1; v_call: TRBV7-9; clone_size: many; cdr3_nt: TGTGCCAGCAGCTTCGGGACAGGTTTCTTGGACACTGAAGCTTTCTTT; cdr3_aa: CASSFGTGFLDTEAFF
d_call: -; j_call: TRBJ2-1; v_call: TRBV29-1; clone_size: many; cdr3_nt: TGCAGCGTCCGAAGCGCAGGGAAGGGAGACAATGAGCAGTTCTTC; cdr3_aa: CSVRSAGKGDNEQFF
d_call: -; j_call: TRBJ2-5; v_call: TRBV12-3/TRBV12-4; clone_size: many; cdr3_nt: TGTGCCAGCAGTTCAAATAGCGTGGAGACCCAGTACTTC; cdr3_aa: CASSSNSVETQYF
d_call: TRBD1; j_call: TRBJ2-2; v_call: TRBV12-3/TRBV12-4; clone_size: many; cdr3_nt: TGTGCCAGCGTCACAGGGGGGACTTTCACCGGGGAGCTGTTTTTT; cdr3_aa: CASVTGGTFTGELFF
d_call: -; j_call: TRBJ1-4; v_call: TRBV2; clone_size: -; cdr3_nt: TGTACCATCAGTTTTACCAACCTTGCAGGGAACGGTGAAAAACTGTTTTTT; cdr3_aa: CTISFTNLAGNGEKLFF
d_call: -; j_call: TRBJ1-5; v_call: TRBV20-1; clone_size: many; cdr3_nt: TGCAGTGCTACCGCTAGAGGATTACTAGCGACAACCCATTTT; cdr3_aa: CSATARGLLATTHF
d_call: -; j_call: TRBJ1-2; v_call: TRBV6-5; clone_size: many; cdr3_nt: TGTGCCAGCAGCCTTGCTGTCGGGGGGAGATACACCTTC; cdr3_aa: CASSLAVGGRYTF
d_call: -; j_call: TRBJ2-2; v_call: TRBV7-3; clone_size: many; cdr3_nt: TGTGCCAGCAGCTTAATGAACACCGGGGAGCTGTTTTTT; cdr3_aa: CASSLMNTGELFF
d_call: -; j_call: TRBJ2-1; v_call: TRBV29-1; clone_size: medium-sized; cdr3_nt: TGCAGCGTTGCTCCGCGATTCAACAATGAGCAGTTCTTC; cdr3_aa: CSVAPRFNNEQFF
d_call: -; j_call: TRBJ1-1; v_call: TRBV6-5; clone_size: many; cdr3_nt: TGTGCCAGCAGACCTAGATCGGGCGCTGAAGCTTTCTTT; cdr3_aa: CASRPRSGAEAFF
d_call: -; j_call: TRBJ1-6; v_call: TRBV7-9; clone_size: many; cdr3_nt: TGTGCCAGCAGTTCAGGGTTTTATAATTCACCCCTCCACTTT; cdr3_aa: CASSSGFYNSPLHF
d_call: TRBD2; j_call: TRBJ2-3; v_call: TRBV20-1; clone_size: many; cdr3_nt: TGCAGTGCTGCCAGGACTAGCGGGGGGGACACAGATACGCAGTATTTT; cdr3_aa: CSAARTSGGDTDTQYF
d_call: TRBD2; j_call: TRBJ2-1; v_call: TRBV6-2/TRBV6-3; clone_size: many; cdr3_nt: TGTGCCAGCAGTGGGGCGGGGGGGCCTTCTAGTGAGCAGTTCTTC; cdr3_aa: CASSGAGGPSSEQFF
d_call: -; j_call: TRBJ2-1; v_call: TRBV19; clone_size: -; cdr3_nt: TGTGCCAGTAGTAGACAGGTAAATGAGCAGTTCTTC; cdr3_aa: CASSRQVNEQFF
d_call: -; j_call: TRBJ2-3; v_call: TRBV20-1; clone_size: many; cdr3_nt: TGCAGTGCTTTTGCGACAGTGGATACGCAGTATTTT; cdr3_aa: CSAFATVDTQYF
d_call: -; j_call: TRBJ1-6; v_call: TRBV25-1; clone_size: -; cdr3_nt: TGTGCCAGCACGACCAGCTCCTATAATTCACCCCTCCACTTT; cdr3_aa: CASTTSSYNSPLHF
d_call: TRBD1; j_call: TRBJ1-5; v_call: TRBV6-1; clone_size: many; cdr3_nt: TGTGCCAGCAGTGGGGGGACAGGGCTCAATCAGCCCCAGCATTTT; cdr3_aa: CASSGGTGLNQPQHF
d_call: TRBD1; j_call: TRBJ1-4; v_call: TRBV11-2; clone_size: many; cdr3_nt: TGTGCCAGCAGCCGAAGACAATTGGACAGGGCAACTAATGAAAAACTGTTTTTT; cdr3_aa: CASSRRQLDRATNEKLFF
d_call: -; j_call: TRBJ1-3; v_call: TRBV7-9; clone_size: few; cdr3_nt: TGTGCCAGCAGCTTAAACCTTCGCTCTGGAAACACCATATATTTT; cdr3_aa: CASSLNLRSGNTIYF
d_call: -; j_call: TRBJ2-7; v_call: TRBV12-3/TRBV12-4; clone_size: many; cdr3_nt: TGTGCCAGCAGTCTACAGGGAGCCTACGAGCAGTACTTC; cdr3_aa: CASSLQGAYEQYF
d_call: TRBD1; j_call: TRBJ1-6; v_call: TRBV7-2; clone_size: many; cdr3_nt: TGTGCCAGCAGCGGGGGCGGACAGGGCAGATCACCCCTCCACTTT; cdr3_aa: CASSGGGQGRSPLHF
d_call: TRBD1; j_call: TRBJ2-3; v_call: TRBV2; clone_size: -; cdr3_nt: TGTGCCTTCACCATGGGGAGACAGGGGGTCACAAGCACAGATACGCAGTATTTT; cdr3_aa: CAFTMGRQGVTSTDTQYF
d_call: -; j_call: TRBJ2-1; v_call: TRBV7-2; clone_size: many; cdr3_nt: TGTGCCAGCAGCTTAGCTTTCCAGGAGCAGTTCTTC; cdr3_aa: CASSLAFQEQFF
d_call: -; j_call: TRBJ2-1; v_call: TRBV12-3/TRBV12-4; clone_size: many; cdr3_nt: TGTGCCAGCAGTTTCCTGGCCCTAAACAATGAGCAGTTCTTC; cdr3_aa: CASSFLALNNEQFF
d_call: -; j_call: TRBJ2-3; v_call: TRBV7-9; clone_size: many; cdr3_nt: TGTGCCAGCAGCTTTGTGTTAAGCACAGATACGCAGTATTTT; cdr3_aa: CASSFVLSTDTQYF
d_call: -; j_call: TRBJ1-2; v_call: TRBV7-9; clone_size: many; cdr3_nt: TGTGCCAGCAGCTTCACAGACACTAACTATGGCTACACCTTC; cdr3_aa: CASSFTDTNYGYTF
d_call: -; j_call: TRBJ1-3; v_call: TRBV20-1; clone_size: many; cdr3_nt: TGCAGTGCGCCTACACCTGGAAACACCATATATTTT; cdr3_aa: CSAPTPGNTIYF
d_call: -; j_call: TRBJ1-5; v_call: TRBV7-9; clone_size: many; cdr3_nt: TGTGCCAGCAGCTCTAGTCGGGACAATCAGCCCCAGCATTTT; cdr3_aa: CASSSSRDNQPQHF
d_call: TRBD1; j_call: TRBJ2-2; v_call: TRBV6-4; clone_size: many; cdr3_nt: TGTGCCAGCAGTGATGGGACAGACACCGGGGAGCTGTTTTTT; cdr3_aa: CASSDGTDTGELFF
d_call: TRBD1; j_call: TRBJ1-1; v_call: TRBV4-2; clone_size: few; cdr3_nt: TGTGCCAGCAGCCATCTGGGGACAGACTCGAACACTGAAGCTTTCTTT; cdr3_aa: CASSHLGTDSNTEAFF
d_call: -; j_call: TRBJ1-1; v_call: TRBV6-5; clone_size: many; cdr3_nt: TGTGCCAGCAGTTATCGCCAGGGTATGTCTTTCTTT; cdr3_aa: CASSYRQGMSFF
d_call: TRBD1; j_call: TRBJ1-6; v_call: TRBV5-8; clone_size: few; cdr3_nt: TGTGCCAGCAGCTTCCGGGACAGAAATTCACCCCTCCACTTT; cdr3_aa: CASSFRDRNSPLHF
d_call: -; j_call: TRBJ1-2; v_call: TRBV10-2; clone_size: many; cdr3_nt: TGCGCCAGCAGCCCCGGGGGGGGTAGTTTCTATGGCTACACCTTC; cdr3_aa: CASSPGGGSFYGYTF
d_call: -; j_call: TRBJ1-2; v_call: TRBV3-1; clone_size: many; cdr3_nt: TGTGCCAGCAGCCGTTACGAACAGCTCGGCTACACCTTC; cdr3_aa: CASSRYEQLGYTF
d_call: -; j_call: TRBJ1-4; v_call: TRBV18; clone_size: many; cdr3_nt: TGTGCCAGCTCCCGTGCAAGCGAAAAACTGTTTTTT; cdr3_aa: CASSRASEKLFF
d_call: TRBD1; j_call: TRBJ2-3; v_call: TRBV27; clone_size: many; cdr3_nt: TGTGCCACCACGCCGGGACAGGGATCAGATACGCAGTATTTT; cdr3_aa: CATTPGQGSDTQYF
d_call: TRBD1; j_call: TRBJ2-7; v_call: TRBV20-1; clone_size: many; cdr3_nt: TGCAGTGCCCGGACAGGGAGTGTGTACGAGCAGTACTTC; cdr3_aa: CSARTGSVYEQYF
d_call: -; j_call: TRBJ2-7; v_call: TRBV30; clone_size: many; cdr3_nt: TGTGCCTGGAGTGTAGGGGCGACGGCCCTGGCCGAGCAGTACTTC; cdr3_aa: CAWSVGATALAEQYF
d_call: TRBD2; j_call: TRBJ2-1; v_call: TRBV12-3/TRBV12-4; clone_size: many; cdr3_nt: TGTGCCAGCAGTTATCTAGCGGGGGGGCCTTTTATGTCCTTC; cdr3_aa: CASSYLAGGPFMSF
d_call: -; j_call: TRBJ1-5; v_call: TRBV4-3; clone_size: few; cdr3_nt: TGCGCCAGCAGCCAAGACAGGGGCAATCAGCCCCAGCATTTT; cdr3_aa: CASSQDRGNQPQHF
d_call: -; j_call: TRBJ1-2; v_call: TRBV10-3; clone_size: few; cdr3_nt: TGTGCCATCAGTGGGGCAGGGCCCTTGCCACTCAACTATGGCTACACCTTC; cdr3_aa: CAISGAGPLPLNYGYTF
d_call: -; j_call: TRBJ1-1; v_call: TRBV11-2; clone_size: many; cdr3_nt: TGTGCCAGCAGCTTATACCCGGTATCAGAGACTGAAGCTTTCTTT; cdr3_aa: CASSLYPVSETEAFF
d_call: TRBD1; j_call: TRBJ1-2; v_call: TRBV29-1; clone_size: many; cdr3_nt: TGCAGCGTTCGTTCGGCAGGGGGCAACTATGGCTACACCTTC; cdr3_aa: CSVRSAGGNYGYTF
d_call: -; j_call: TRBJ2-5; v_call: TRBV7-2; clone_size: many; cdr3_nt: TGTGCCAGCAGCTTTGGAAGATCGGGGACCCAGTACTTC; cdr3_aa: CASSFGRSGTQYF
d_call: -; j_call: TRBJ1-1; v_call: TRBV12-3/TRBV12-4; clone_size: many; cdr3_nt: TGTGCCAGCACCTCCTGGGGGGAGAACACTGAAGCTTTCTTT; cdr3_aa: CASTSWGENTEAFF
d_call: TRBD2; j_call: TRBJ2-7; v_call: TRBV4-3; clone_size: -; cdr3_nt: TGCGCCAGCAGCCAAGATATTAGCGGGGGTTGTTACGAGCAGTACTTC; cdr3_aa: CASSQDISGGCYEQYF
d_call: TRBD1; j_call: TRBJ2-5; v_call: TRBV7-3; clone_size: -; cdr3_nt: TGTGCCAGCAGCTTAGGGACAGCCCACCAAGAGACCCAGTACTTC; cdr3_aa: CASSLGTAHQETQYF
d_call: -; j_call: TRBJ2-7; v_call: TRBV18; clone_size: few; cdr3_nt: TGTGCCAGCTCAGTGACGGACTCACGTGGCGAGCAGTACTTC; cdr3_aa: CASSVTDSRGEQYF
d_call: TRBD1; j_call: TRBJ1-6; v_call: TRBV4-1; clone_size: -; cdr3_nt: TGCGCCAGCAGCCAAGAGGGACAGGGTAATTCACCCCTCCACTTT; cdr3_aa: CASSQEGQGNSPLHF
d_call: TRBD1; j_call: TRBJ1-6; v_call: TRBV12-3/TRBV12-4; clone_size: few; cdr3_nt: TGTGCCAGCAGGCAACAGGGGACTTCTTCACCCCTCCACTTT; cdr3_aa: CASRQQGTSSPLHF
d_call: TRBD1; j_call: TRBJ1-2; v_call: TRBV6-5; clone_size: many; cdr3_nt: TGTGCCAGCAGTTACCGTGGACAGGGGGCCTATGGCTACACCTTC; cdr3_aa: CASSYRGQGAYGYTF